This TCR beta chain comes out of a study of cytotoxic CD8 clonotypes in ibrutinib-treated CLL. The wider study: Productive templates per sample averaged roughly 260,000; productive rearrangements, approximately 96,000.

Study findings and constraints: The clonality went up when patients responded to ibrutinib and dropped back toward baseline at progression.

TCR beta libraries used 2 to 2.5 micrograms of genomic DNA from cryopreserved PBMCs. Only in-frame clones appear in the TCRdb table, and some are missing; sequencing was by immunoSEQ multiplex PCR. The repertoire holds about 130,000 clones, with approximately 85% as singletons. A remark on this clone: Its antigen remains unknown.

The CDR3 is made up of 13 amino acids. The ends were cut back, 4 bases at V and 2 bases at J, with 9 bases in the middle. Germline V gene sequence: CDR1 LGHNA, CDR2 YSLEER. This sequence originates from a human donor with chronic lymphocytic leukemia. The chain has TRBV4-3 and TRBJ2-7; a possible D gene is TRBD1 (5 bases). Sequenced here: PBMCs, sampled after 24 months of ibrutinib treatment. This CDR3 is CASSPRVAYEQYF. CDR3 DNA: TGCGCCAGCAGCCCCAGGGTAGCCTACGAGCAGTACTTC.